This entry lists 9 T cell receptor beta chains sequenced from one sample in a study of blood T cell repertoires in COVID-19. Method: immunoSEQ multiplex PCR; TCRdb's copy keeps in-frame clones and lacks some. Here the sample spans 250,000 to 300,000 clones, 75% to 90% being singletons. Sequences were obtained from peripheral blood. The origin of the receptors is a woman aged 70-85 years with COVID-19, enrolled during active disease.

This sequence joins TRBV28 and TRBJ1-4, with D hard to call. Germline CDR1 MDHEN, CDR2 SYDVKM. Trimming shortened V by 3 bases and J by 5 bases, and 7 bases separated the two germline ends. The CDR3 length is 13 residues. Written as DNA, the CDR3 is TGTGCCAGCAGTTTGCGATCAAATGAAAAACTGTTTTTT. It is translated as CASSLRSNEKLFF.

The chain employs TRBV10-3 and TRBJ2-7; TRBD2 might be the D (5 bases). The CDR3 covers 15 residues. V lost 0 bases, J lost 3 bases, and 12 bases lay in between. Germline V gene sequence: CDR1 ENHRY, CDR2 SYGVKD. The CDR3 region has the DNA TGTGCCATCAGTGAGTCGATTTCGGGGTTCTACGAGCAGTACTTC. It yields the protein CAISESISGFYEQYF.

The chain combines TRBV5-8 with TRBJ2-3; 12 bases agree with TRBD1. The CDR3 runs to 16 residues. Germline trimming cut 0 bases from V and 4 bases from J; bases unmatched to any gene: 3. The germline gives CDR1 SGHTS, CDR2 YDEGEE. In DNA, the CDR3 is TGTGCCAGCAGCTTGGGGGGACAGGGGGCCTCAGATACGCAGTATTTT. It codes for CASSLGGQGASDTQYF.

The chain links TRBV19 to TRBJ1-1; 9 bases agree with TRBD1. V gave up 5 bases and J gave up 0 bases; unmatched junction bases: 7. Germline V CDR1 and CDR2: LNHDA, SQIVND (reference sequence). The CDR3 sequence is 16 residues long. In nucleotides, the CDR3 is TGTGCCAGTAGTCCCCGACAGGGGGGAGTGAACACTGAAGCTTTCTTT. Translated, it gives CASSPRQGGVNTEAFF.

V usage is TRBV6-2 or TRBV6-3 and J usage is TRBJ1-1, with D possibly TRBD1 on 6 matching bases. The CDR3 contains 17 residues. CDR1 is MNHEY, CDR2 SVGEGT, per germline. The V gene lost 2 bases and the J gene lost 1 base, with 17 bases spanning the gap. The CDR3 loop is CASSYQQGKWENTEAFF. The CDR3 bases are TGTGCCAGCAGTTACCAACAGGGTAAATGGGAGAACACTGAAGCTTTCTTT.

This chain joins TRBV28 and TRBJ1-2, with D uncertain. The germline V and J ends were trimmed by 6 bases and 8 bases, with 13 bases remaining between them. CDR3 length: 12 residues. CDR1 is MDHEN, CDR2 SYDVKM, per germline. The chain's CDR3 is CASSPISGGYTF. The CDR3 DNA sequence: TGTGCCAGCAGCCCTATCTCGGGGGGCTACACCTTC.

This chain links TRBV7-3 with TRBJ2-2; TRBD2 is a possible D gene (5 bases). The CDR3 length is 16 residues. Looked up from germline, CDR1 is SGHTA and CDR2 is FQGTGA. V was cut by 5 bases and J by 7 bases, with 20 bases left in between. The CDR3 sequence: CASSLKDRESGGELFF. CDR3 sequence (DNA): TGTGCCAGCAGCCTTAAGGATCGGGAATCTGGCGGGGAGCTGTTTTTT. Drawing the rest from reference TRBV7-3 and TRBJ2-2, the complete variable domain is GAGVSQTPSNKVTEKGKYVELRCDPISGHTALYWYRQSLGQGPEFLIYFQGTGAADDSGLPNDRFFAVRPEGSVSTLKIQRTERGDSAVYLCASSLKDRESGGELFFGEGSRLTVL.

A few counts support this clone. The CDR3 protein is CAIAGQGEPGYTF. The CDR3 nucleotides read TGTGCCATCGCGGGACAGGGGGAACCTGGCTACACCTTC. The chain links TRBV2 to TRBJ1-2; TRBD1 agrees at 11 bases. Germline CDR1 is SNHLY and CDR2 is FYNNEI. The CDR3 is 13 residues long. J lost 7 bases, V lost 10 bases, and 8 bases had no gene match. The variable domain in full, with the rest retrieved from reference TRBV2 and TRBJ1-2, is EPEVTQTPSHQVTQMGQEVILRCVPISNHLYFYWYRQILGQKVEFLVSFYNNEISEKSEIFDDQFSVERPDGSNFTLKIRSTKLEDSAMYFCAIAGQGEPGYTFGSGTRLTVV.

This chain joins TRBV29-1 and TRBJ1-2, with 8 bases fitting TRBD1. CDR3 length: 13 residues. CDR1 and CDR2 (germline): SQVTM, ANQGSEA. The ends lost 3 bases at V and 8 bases at J; junction bases unmatched: 8. The CDR3: CSVDHDRGWGYTF. The CDR3 region has the DNA TGCAGCGTTGACCATGACAGGGGCTGGGGCTACACCTTC.